Below are 19 T cell receptor beta chains sequenced from a single sample in a study of shared clonotypes between healthy human individuals. Produced via immunoSEQ multiplex PCR; TCRdb's table is partial and in-frame only. Seen here are 2.3 million or so clones, 93% observed once, and the top ten hold 0.35% to 0.5%. The sequenced material came from naive CD4+ T cells from PBMCs. Subset here: CD45RA+ positively selected. The receptor source for this set is a man aged 18 to 35 in good health. Some clones in this sample may be carry-over from other donors' samples.

As regards this clone: The sample contains more than one DNA sequence encoding this CDR3. This chain uses TRBV5-1 with TRBJ2-3; D is ambiguous. Germline V gene lookup returns CDR1 SGHRS and CDR2 YFSETQ. This CDR3 has 15 residues. With 4 bases removed from V and 0 bases from J, the gap between germline ends came to 12 bases. The CDR3 loop reads CASSLTAGSTDTQYF. CDR3 coding DNA: TGCGCCAGCAGCCTAACAGCCGGTAGCACAGATACGCAGTATTTT.

The chain has TRBV5-4 and TRBJ2-5, with TRBD1 as a possible D gene (6 bases). CDR1 is SGHNT and CDR2 is YYREEE in the germline V gene (reference sequence). Deletions cut 0 bases from V and 5 bases from J, with 11 bases between. The CDR3 sequence is 14 residues long. In DNA, the CDR3 is TGTGCCAGCAGCTTGGAACAGGGTGCGGAGACCCAGTACTTC. Its translation is CASSLEQGAETQYF.

The chain carries TRBV10-3 and TRBJ2-3; 9 bases fit TRBD1. J was trimmed by 6 bases and V by 3 bases; bases with no gene match: 7. In germline, CDR1 is ENHRY, CDR2 SYGVKD. The CDR3 runs 15 residues. The CDR3 DNA follows: TGTGCCATCAGTGATAGTGACAGGGGGTCGGATACGCAGTATTTT. Encoded protein: CAISDSDRGSDTQYF.

Only one count was recorded for this clone. This chain uses TRBV5-5 with TRBJ1-5; 7 bases are shared with TRBD1. CDR3 length: 16 amino acids. J gave up 8 bases and V 4 bases, and 15 bases lay outside the gene matches. Germline CDR1 is SGHKS and CDR2 is YYEKEE (reference sequence). The CDR3 DNA sequence: TGTGCCAGCAGCCCCCACAGGGGCGAGATTGTTGAGCCCCAGCATTTT. Protein product: CASSPHRGEIVEPQHF.

V is TRBV4-2 and J is TRBJ1-4; D unclear. Germline V CDR1 and CDR2: LGHNA, YNFKEQ. V was trimmed by 0 bases and J by 8 bases, leaving 16 bases between them. CDR3 length: 16 residues. CDR3 amino acids: CASSQDQGRPWEKLFF. The CDR3 region has the DNA TGTGCCAGCAGCCAAGATCAAGGGAGACCATGGGAAAAACTGTTTTTT.

This clone appeared a single time. This CDR3 is also generated by other DNA sequences in the sample. The chain links TRBV28 to TRBJ2-6; TRBD1 agrees at 8 bases. This CDR3 contains 15 residues. Trimming at V came to 4 bases and at J to 4 bases, leaving 3 bases not matched to a gene. Germline V lookup: CDR1 MDHEN, CDR2 SYDVKM. The CDR3 loop reads CASSSTGAGANVLTF. In DNA form, the CDR3 reads TGTGCCAGCAGTTCGACAGGGGCCGGGGCCAACGTCCTGACTTTC.

Points on this clone: Different DNA sequences within this sample yield the same CDR3. The genes are TRBV7-9 and TRBJ1-5; possible D gene TRBD1, 5 bases. The V end was cut by 5 bases, the J end by 4 bases, with 12 bases between. Germline-derived CDR1 and CDR2 are SEHNR and FQNEAQ (reference sequence). The CDR3 length is 14 residues. This CDR3 is CASSAGGLNQPQHF. The CDR3 nucleotides read TGTGCCAGCAGCGCGGGGGGACTAAATCAGCCCCAGCATTTT. Complete variable domain (other parts from reference TRBV7-9 and TRBJ1-5): DTGVSQNPRHKITKRGQNVTFRCDPISEHNRLYWYRQTLGQGPEFLTYFQNEAQLEKSRLLSDRFSAERPKGSFSTLEIQRTEQGDSAMYLCASSAGGLNQPQHFGDGTRLSIL.

The CDR3 region is CASVHQTSYEQYF. The CDR3 coding sequence is TGTGCCAGCGTACATCAAACCTCCTACGAGCAGTACTTC. The gene calls are TRBV6-5 and TRBJ2-7; D is unclear. Trimming took 8 bases from V and 0 from J, leaving 11 bases between them. CDR1 and CDR2 from the germline V gene are MNHEY and SVGAGI. This CDR3 is 13 amino acids long.

This chain links TRBV7-8 with TRBJ1-1; D may be TRBD1 (5 bases). The germline V and J ends were trimmed by 1 base and 8 bases, with 17 bases remaining between them. Per the germline V gene, CDR1 is SGHVS and CDR2 is FQNEAQ. The length of the CDR3 is 15 residues. CDR3 nucleotide sequence: TGTGCCAGCAGCTTAGTAGAGGTTGAGGGGAACGAAGCTTTCTTT. It specifies CASSLVEVEGNEAFF. The whole variable domain, remainder taken from reference TRBV7-8 and TRBJ1-1, is GAGVSQSPRYKVAKRGQDVALRCDPISGHVSLFWYQQALGQGPEFLTYFQNEAQLDKSGLPSDRFFAERPEGSVSTLKIQRTQQEDSAVYLCASSLVEVEGNEAFFGQGTRLTVV.

The chain links TRBV5-1 to TRBJ2-3; maybe TRBD2 (5 bases). The V end was cut by 0 bases, the J end by 0 bases, with 14 bases between. In germline, CDR1 is SGHRS, CDR2 YFSETQ. This CDR3 has 17 amino acids. The DNA of the CDR3 is TGCGCCAGCAGCTTGGCCCGGTCGGGAACTAGCACAGATACGCAGTATTTT. It encodes CASSLARSGTSTDTQYF.

This sequence joins TRBV5-4 and TRBJ2-7; D perhaps matches TRBD2 (5 bases). This CDR3 is 16 amino acids long. Trimming cost V 5 bases and J 7 bases, with 25 bases left between them. From germline, CDR1 is SGHNT and CDR2 YYREEE (reference sequence). The CDR3, as DNA: TGTGCCAGCAGTTCCGGCACTAGGGCGGCCTGGGGAGAGCAGTACTTC. Translation gives CASSSGTRAAWGEQYF.

This clone was picked up one time. The genes are TRBV5-1 and TRBJ2-2; D is unresolved. V was trimmed by 0 bases and J by 1 base, leaving 10 bases between them. Per germline, CDR1 SGHRS and CDR2 YFSETQ. The CDR3 spans 16 residues. CDR3 in amino acids: CASSLDNRQNTGELFF. Written as DNA, the CDR3 is TGCGCCAGCAGCTTGGATAACAGACAGAACACCGGGGAGCTGTTTTTT.

The J gene is TRBJ2-5, the V gene TRBV7-3; D possibly corresponds to TRBD2 (6 bases). Trimming left V 3 bases short and J 5 bases short, with 16 bases between. Per germline, CDR1 SGHTA and CDR2 FQGTGA. The CDR3 contains 15 residues. CDR3 DNA sequence: TGTGCCAGCAGCTTTGGGGGGACCTCGGGGGAGACCCAGTACTTC. It encodes CASSFGGTSGETQYF.

To note about this clone: Within the sample, other DNA sequences also encode this same CDR3. The chain links TRBV5-1 to TRBJ1-2; no clear D gene. The CDR3 loop spans 13 amino acids. Germline CDR1 SGHRS, CDR2 YFSETQ. Trimming pared 0 bases from V and 7 bases from J, leaving 10 bases between. CDR3 in DNA: TGCGCCAGCAGCTTGGCGGCCCGCAGTGGCTACACCTTC. Its protein is CASSLAARSGYTF. The whole variable domain, filled in from reference TRBV5-1 and TRBJ1-2, reads KAGVTQTPRYLIKTRGQQVTLSCSPISGHRSVSWYQQTPGQGLQFLFEYFSETQRNKGNFPGRFSGRQFSNSRSEMNVSTLELGDSALYLCASSLAARSGYTFGSGTRLTVV.

The V call is TRBV7-3, the J call TRBJ1-1, with 12 bases lining up with TRBD1. This CDR3 comprises 18 residues. J gave up 4 bases and V 1 base, and 10 bases lay outside the gene matches. The germline V gene has CDR1 SGHTA and CDR2 FQGTGA. In nucleotides, the CDR3 is TGTGCCAGCAGCTTAATTGGGACAGGGGGCAGTTATCGCACTGAAGCTTTCTTT. Translated: CASSLIGTGGSYRTEAFF.

The V and J genes are TRBV7-9 and TRBJ2-7; TRBD1 matches 7 bases. The V gene's germline CDR1 is SEHNR and CDR2 FQNEAQ (reference sequence). J was trimmed by 3 bases and V by 3 bases; bases with no gene match: 5. CDR3 size: 14 residues. Here the CDR3 DNA reads TGTGCCAGCAGCTTTGCAGGGGGTCACTACGAGCAGTACTTC. Translation gives CASSFAGGHYEQYF.

Notes on this clone: The sample has other DNA sequences that encode this CDR3 too. This chain uses TRBV9 with TRBJ2-5, with a weak D call TRBD2 (6 bases). V was pared by 4 bases and J by 4 bases, with 14 bases between. Germline V CDR1 and CDR2: SGDLS, YYNGEE. The CDR3 sequence is 14 residues long. The CDR3 bases are TGTGCCAGCAGCCCTACGGGAGCACCAGAGACCCAGTACTTC. Its translation is CASSPTGAPETQYF.

The CDR3 bases are TGTGCCAGCAGTGCCCGACTAGCTACGTCCTACAATGAGCAGTTCTTC. It yields the protein CASSARLATSYNEQFF. This rearrangement joins TRBV6-1 to TRBJ2-1, with 7 bases matching TRBD2. J was trimmed by 1 base and V by 4 bases; bases with no gene match: 7. Germline lookup yields CDR1 MNHNS and CDR2 SASEGT. The CDR3 sequence is 16 residues long.

The rearrangement joins TRBV9 to TRBJ2-3; the D is unclear. Germline V CDR1 and CDR2: SGDLS, YYNGEE. V was trimmed by 4 bases and J by 4 bases, leaving 10 bases between them. The CDR3 is 13 amino acids. This CDR3 reads CASSRGLADTQYF. The CDR3 DNA is TGTGCCAGCAGCAGAGGCCTGGCAGATACGCAGTATTTT.